The 3 T cell receptor beta chains in this list originate from one sample, sequenced in a study of neurological immune-mediated disorders. From the 5' RACE reads, TCRdb called clonotypes with MiXCR, one entry per CDR3 protein. The sample has fewer than 90,000 distinct CDR3 sequences, roughly a tenth seen once. Time point indicated: longitudinal time-point 1 (baseline). Material: PBMCs. The receptors were sampled from a man aged 25 to 40 in good health.

At least ten counts were recorded for this clonotype. The chain uses TRBV9 and TRBJ1-1; 11 bases are shared with TRBD1. This CDR3 region has 16 residues. Per the germline V gene, CDR1 is SGDLS and CDR2 is YYNGEE. J gave up 4 bases and V 0 bases, and 5 bases lay outside the gene matches. The CDR3 DNA sequence: TGTGCCAGCAGCGTAGAGGGACAGGGGGTGGGCACTGAAGCTTTCTTT. Translating it yields CASSVEGQGVGTEAFF. Variable domain in full (rest from reference TRBV9 and TRBJ1-1): DSGVTQTPKHLITATGQRVTLRCSPRSGDLSVYWYQQSLDQGLQFLIQYYNGEERAKGNILERFSAQQFPDLHSELNLSSLELGDSALYFCASSVEGQGVGTEAFFGQGTRLTVV.

This clonotype appeared many times. This rearrangement joins TRBV28 to TRBJ2-5, with 7 bases fitting TRBD1. The CDR3 totals 12 residues. Germline V lookup: CDR1 MDHEN, CDR2 SYDVKM. Trimming at V came to 6 bases and at J to 7 bases, leaving 5 bases not matched to a gene. This CDR3 is CASRGQVGTQYF. CDR3 bases: TGTGCCAGCAGAGGACAGGTCGGGACCCAGTACTTC.

This clonotype occurred many times. The chain joins TRBV24-1 to TRBJ2-3, with a weak D call TRBD2 (6 bases). With 4 bases removed from V and 5 bases from J, the gap between germline ends came to 9 bases. The CDR3 is made up of 13 amino acids. Germline values: CDR1 KGHDR, CDR2 SFDVKD. CDR3 sequence (DNA): TGTGCCACCAGTGACGCGGGACTAGATACGCAGTATTTT. It yields the protein CATSDAGLDTQYF.